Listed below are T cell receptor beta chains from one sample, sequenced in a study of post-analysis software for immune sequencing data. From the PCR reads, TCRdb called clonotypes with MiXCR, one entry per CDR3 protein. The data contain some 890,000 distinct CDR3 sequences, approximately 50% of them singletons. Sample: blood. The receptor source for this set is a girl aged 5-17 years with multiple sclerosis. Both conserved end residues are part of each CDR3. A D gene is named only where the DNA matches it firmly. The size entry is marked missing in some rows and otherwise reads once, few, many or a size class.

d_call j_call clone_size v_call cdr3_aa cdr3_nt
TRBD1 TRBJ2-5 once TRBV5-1 CASSPWTGGAGEQYF TGCGCCAGCAGCCCTTGGACAGGGGGCGCGGGGGAGCAGTACTTC
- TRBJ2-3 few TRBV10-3 CAISESMGLTDTQYF TGTGCCATCAGTGAGTCGATGGGCCTCACAGATACGCAGTATTTT
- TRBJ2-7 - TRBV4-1 CASSQPPDSRAYEQYF TGCGCCAGCAGCCAGCCCCCAGACTCAAGGGCCTACGAGCAGTACTTC
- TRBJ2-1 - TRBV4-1 CASSQGGNDEQFF TGCGCCAGCAGCCAAGGAGGGAACGATGAGCAGTTCTTC
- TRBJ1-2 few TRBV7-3 CASSLRGPPGDYGYTF TGTGCCAGCAGCTTAAGGGGACCTCCCGGCGACTATGGCTACACCTTC
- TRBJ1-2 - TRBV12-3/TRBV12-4 CASSTTRIYGYTF TGTGCCAGCAGTACGACAAGGATCTATGGCTACACCTTC
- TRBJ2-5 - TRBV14 CASSQRSPRGKKETQYF TGTGCCAGCAGCCAAAGGTCTCCGCGGGGAAAGAAAGAGACCCAGTACTTC
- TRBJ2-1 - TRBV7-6 CASSLGEFSVHEQFF TGTGCCAGCAGCTTGGGAGAGTTTAGCGTCCATGAGCAGTTCTTC
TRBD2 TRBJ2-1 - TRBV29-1 CSVEERLAGSGEQFF TGCAGCGTTGAAGAGCGACTAGCGGGCTCAGGTGAGCAGTTCTTC
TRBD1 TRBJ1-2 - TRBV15 CATSYGTEQLYGYTF TGTGCCACCAGCTACGGGACAGAACAGCTCTATGGCTACACCTTC
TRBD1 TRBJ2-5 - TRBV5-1 CASSLGRRGTAKAMGVNEQYF TGCGCCAGCAGCTTGGGGAGAAGGGGGACAGCTAAGGCTATGGGCGTCAATGAGCAGTACTTC
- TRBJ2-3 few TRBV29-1 CSVINRASTDTQYF TGCAGCGTGATAAACAGGGCTAGCACAGATACGCAGTATTTT
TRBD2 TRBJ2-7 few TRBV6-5 CASSAGTSGVYEQYF TGTGCCAGCAGTGCCGGGACTAGCGGGGTGTACGAGCAGTACTTC
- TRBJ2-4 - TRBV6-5 CASSSRGTKNIQYF TGTGCCAGCAGTTCCAGGGGTACCAAAAACATTCAGTACTTC
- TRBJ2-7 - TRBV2 CASRPDNYEQYF TGTGCCAGCAGACCCGACAACTACGAGCAGTACTTC
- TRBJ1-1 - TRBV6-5 CASSYLSVSGYGTEAFF TGTGCCAGCAGTTACCTCTCAGTCTCGGGGTACGGCACTGAAGCTTTCTTT
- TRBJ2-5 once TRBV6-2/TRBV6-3 CASSWTGTPQETQYF TGTGCCAGCAGTTGGACCGGGACTCCACAAGAGACCCAGTACTTC
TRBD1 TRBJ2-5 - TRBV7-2 CASSIPTGLETQYF TGTGCCAGCAGCATTCCGACAGGGTTGGAGACCCAGTACTTC
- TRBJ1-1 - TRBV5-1 CASSPLFGGGTEAFF TGCGCCAGCAGCCCGTTGTTTGGGGGGGGCACTGAAGCTTTCTTT
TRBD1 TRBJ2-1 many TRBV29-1 CSVARDRRTNEQFF TGCAGCGTTGCCCGGGACAGGAGAACCAATGAGCAGTTCTTC
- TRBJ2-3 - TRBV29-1 CSVESPVGIVTDTQYF TGCAGCGTTGAAAGTCCCGTCGGGATCGTCACAGATACGCAGTATTTT
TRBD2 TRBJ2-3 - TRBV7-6 CASSWRELGTDTQYF TGTGCCAGCAGCTGGCGGGAGTTGGGCACAGATACGCAGTATTTT
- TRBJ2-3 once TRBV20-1 CSASWSGSTDTQYF TGCAGTGCTAGTTGGAGCGGCAGCACAGATACGCAGTATTTT
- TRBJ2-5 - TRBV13 CASSLHRGPQETQYF TGTGCCAGCAGCCTCCACCGGGGGCCCCAAGAGACCCAGTACTTC
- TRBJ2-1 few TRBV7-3 CASSLAGPISYNEQFF TGTGCCAGCAGCTTAGCTGGCCCCATCTCCTACAATGAGCAGTTCTTC
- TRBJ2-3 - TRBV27 CASNIQGIPRDTQYF TGCGCCAGCAATATACAGGGAATACCCAGGGATACGCAGTATTTT
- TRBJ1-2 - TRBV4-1 CASSQEKDNYGYTF TGCGCCAGCAGCCAAGAAAAAGACAACTATGGCTACACCTTC
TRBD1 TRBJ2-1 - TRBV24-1 CATSQTDRAEQFF TGTGCCACCAGCCAAACAGACAGGGCCGAGCAGTTCTTC
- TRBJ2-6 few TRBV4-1 CASSQTTGPGANVLTF TGCGCCAGCAGCCAGACTACAGGGCCCGGGGCCAACGTCCTGACTTTC
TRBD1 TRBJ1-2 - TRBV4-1 CASSQADPGGRYGYTF TGCGCCAGCAGCCAAGCGGACCCAGGGGGCCGCTATGGCTACACCTTC
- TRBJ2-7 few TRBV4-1 CASSQEQELPYEQYF TGCGCCAGCAGCCAAGAACAAGAGCTACCCTACGAGCAGTACTTC
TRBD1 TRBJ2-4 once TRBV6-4 CASRTGPRLAKNVQYF TGTGCCAGCAGGACAGGGCCGAGATTAGCCAAAAACGTTCAGTACTTC
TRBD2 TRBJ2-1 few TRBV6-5 CASSSQRGGRGEQFF TGTGCCAGCAGCTCCCAGCGGGGGGGGCGGGGTGAGCAGTTCTTC
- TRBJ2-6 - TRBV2 CASLRGRANVLTF TGTGCCAGCCTCCGGGGGAGGGCCAACGTCCTGACTTTC
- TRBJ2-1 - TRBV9 CASSVVARGAYNEQFF TGTGCCAGCAGCGTAGTCGCCCGGGGTGCCTACAATGAGCAGTTCTTC
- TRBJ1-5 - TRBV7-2 CASSSRGGEPYQPQHF TGTGCCAGCAGCTCAAGGGGCGGGGAGCCGTATCAGCCCCAGCATTTT
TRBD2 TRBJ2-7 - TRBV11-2 CASSLQTSGSYEQYF TGTGCCAGCAGCCTTCAGACTAGCGGCTCCTACGAGCAGTACTTC
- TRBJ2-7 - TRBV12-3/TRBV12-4 CASSPGAAGTYEQYF TGTGCCAGCAGCCCAGGGGCAGCGGGAACCTACGAGCAGTACTTC
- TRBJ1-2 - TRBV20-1 CSARRTWGQRPHSYTF TGCAGTGCTAGGAGGACCTGGGGGCAGCGCCCGCATAGCTACACCTTC
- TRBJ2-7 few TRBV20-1 CSASDERHSYEQYF TGCAGTGCTAGTGACGAACGGCACTCCTACGAGCAGTACTTC